These T cell receptor beta chains were read from a single sample in a study of blood T cell repertoires in COVID-19. Sequencing was performed with immunoSEQ multiplex PCR; in TCRdb, only in-frame clones are kept and a portion is missing. The data hold fewer than 70,000 clones, with approximately 89% observed a single time. The sequenced sample consisted of peripheral blood. The source is a man between 50 and 59 years old with active COVID-19. Both conserved end residues are part of each CDR3. A D gene is named only where the DNA matches it firmly. Size values are once, few and many counts, or a class for expanded clones, and some rows have none.

v_call	clone_size	j_call	d_call	cdr3_nt	cdr3_aa
TRBV19	-	TRBJ1-2	-	TGTGCCAGTAGTATGGTAGTGACGCGGGGCTACACCTTC	CASSMVVTRGYTF
TRBV13	-	TRBJ1-3	TRBD1	TGTGCCAGCAGCCTCGGGACAGGGATAAACACCATATATTTT	CASSLGTGINTIYF
TRBV3-1/TRBV3-2	-	TRBJ2-3	-	TGTGCCAGCAGCCAAGATGTTCAGGGAGGAGATACGCAGTATTTT	CASSQDVQGGDTQYF
TRBV7-8	-	TRBJ2-1	-	TGTGCCAGCAGCTCTGGGGCAGGGGCCTACAATGAGCAGTTCTTC	CASSSGAGAYNEQFF
TRBV27	many	TRBJ1-6	TRBD1	TGTGCCAGCAGCTTAAGACCTTTCGGGACAGGGTTATCCCTCCACTTT	CASSLRPFGTGLSLHF
TRBV5-1	-	TRBJ2-7	TRBD2	TGCGCCAGCAGCTTGGGGGCTAGCGGGGCCGCTGGGGAGCAGTACTTC	CASSLGASGAAGEQYF
TRBV11-2	once	TRBJ2-7	TRBD1	TGTGCCAGCAGCTCCCCCCGGGACAGGGGTTTCGACGAGCAGTACTTC	CASSSPRDRGFDEQYF
TRBV19	-	TRBJ2-3	TRBD2	TGTGCCAGTAGTATAGAATTGGGACTAGCGGGGGGCTACACAGATACGCAGTATTTT	CASSIELGLAGGYTDTQYF
TRBV25-1	-	TRBJ2-7	TRBD1	TGTGCCAGCCGTGGGACAGTCTACGAGCAGTACTTC	CASRGTVYEQYF
TRBV5-6	-	TRBJ1-6	TRBD1	TGTGCCAGCAGCAGATTGGGACAGAGGTCCTATAATTCACCCCTCCACTTT	CASSRLGQRSYNSPLHF
TRBV5-1	-	TRBJ1-2	-	TGCGCCAGCAGCTTGGGACAGACGAGCAACTATGGCTACACCTTC	CASSLGQTSNYGYTF
TRBV30	-	TRBJ1-1	-	TGTGCCTGGAGTGAGTCGTCGGGGACTGAAGCTTTCTTT	CAWSESSGTEAFF
TRBV5-4	-	TRBJ2-7	-	TGTGCCAGCAGCTTTGGACCCTCAGGGGGGAGAGAGCAGTACTTC	CASSFGPSGGREQYF
TRBV5-8	once	TRBJ2-1	-	TGTGCCAGTCATGACGGGGGCTCCTACAATGAGCAGTTCTTC	CASHDGGSYNEQFF